The present TCR beta chain was sequenced within a study of blood T cell repertoires in COVID-19. Study at large: PBMCs, B-cell-depleted T cells, or T cells were the source of the cDNA or gDNA that made up the material.

CDR1 is MNHEY and CDR2 is SVGAGI in the germline V gene. This CDR3 region has 12 residues. V dropped 6 bases and J dropped 5 bases, with 11 bases sitting between them. Using immunoSEQ multiplex PCR, the repertoire was profiled, and TCRdb retains in-frame clones only, with some absent. The table includes a few hundred thousand clones, 75% to 95% detected once. Sequences were obtained from peripheral blood. The chain joins TRBV6-5 to TRBJ2-7; a weak D match, TRBD2 (6 bases). This sequence was found in a woman aged 30 to 39 with COVID-19, enrolled during active disease. The CDR3 region is CASSETRHEQYF. The CDR3, as DNA: TGTGCCAGCAGCGAGACTAGACACGAGCAGTACTTC.